Presented here are 11 T cell receptor beta chains from one specimen sequenced in a study of cytomegalovirus exposure and HLA in healthy donors. The primer mix had 60 Vbeta and 13 Jbeta primers. Some clones are missing from TCRdb's copy, which holds only in-frame ones; the method was immunoSEQ multiplex PCR. The repertoire holds tens of thousands of clones, with around 73% as singletons. What was sequenced was PBMCs. The receptors come from a woman aged 40 to 50 in good health and CMV-seronegative.

There are a few counts of this clone. CDR3 sequence reads: CSVRTGLGGNQPQHF. CDR3 DNA sequence: TGCAGCGTCAGGACAGGGCTAGGAGGCAATCAGCCCCAGCATTTT. This chain uses TRBV29-1 with TRBJ1-5; 8 bases match TRBD1. The CDR3 has 15 residues. Germline trimming cut 6 bases from V and 2 bases from J; bases unmatched to any gene: 9. Germline CDR1 is SQVTM and CDR2 is ANQGSEA.

The V and J genes are TRBV29-1 and TRBJ2-2; 10 bases are a match to TRBD1. CDR3 size: 16 residues. The V gene end was trimmed by 2 bases and the J gene end by 3 bases; junction bases not matched to a gene: 6. In germline, CDR1 is SQVTM, CDR2 ANQGSEA. CDR3 DNA: TGCAGCGTTGAACAACCGGGACAGGGGTACACCGGGGAGCTGTTTTTT. Translating it yields CSVEQPGQGYTGELFF.

The chain carries TRBV5-4 and TRBJ2-3, with 10 bases aligning to TRBD2. J gave up 1 base and V 4 bases, and 12 bases lay outside the gene matches. The germline gives CDR1 SGHNT, CDR2 YYREEE (reference sequence). The CDR3 has 18 amino acids. The CDR3 spells CASSPGASGSLRTDTQYF. For the CDR3, the DNA is TGTGCCAGCAGCCCTGGCGCTAGCGGGAGTCTTCGCACAGATACGCAGTATTTT.

The chain uses TRBV9 and TRBJ2-7, with 8 bases that match TRBD2. Per the germline V gene, CDR1 is SGDLS and CDR2 is YYNGEE. The CDR3 consists of 14 residues. Unmatched junction bases numbered 8, after V lost 2 bases and J lost 7 bases. In DNA, the CDR3 is TGTGCCAGCAGCGTTGCCAGCGGGAGTGGTGAGCAGTACTTC. This gives the protein CASSVASGSGEQYF.

The chain uses TRBV7-8 and TRBJ2-1; D not resolved. Germline values: CDR1 SGHVS, CDR2 FQNEAQ. V lost 1 base to trimming and J lost 0 bases, with 4 bases between them. The length of the CDR3 is 14 residues. The CDR3 DNA follows: TGTGCCAGCAGCTTAGACAGCTCCTACAATGAGCAGTTCTTC. It encodes CASSLDSSYNEQFF.

This sequence joins TRBV5-1 and TRBJ2-6; D is unresolved. The germline V gene encodes CDR1 SGHRS and CDR2 YFSETQ. This CDR3 spans 15 amino acids. Between the trimmed V and J ends, which lost 6 bases and 2 bases, there was a span of 12 bases. Written as DNA, the CDR3 is TGCGCCAGCATGGTCAGGCCCACTGGGGCCAACGTCCTGACTTTC. It yields the protein CASMVRPTGANVLTF.

This CDR3 is CASSPLGQNTEAFF. The DNA for the CDR3 is TGTGCCAGCTCACCACTCGGACAGAACACTGAAGCTTTCTTT. The V and J genes are TRBV18 and TRBJ1-1, with D maybe TRBD1 (5 bases). Trimming removed 1 base at V and 1 base at J, with 7 bases between. CDR3 length: 14 amino acids. The V gene's germline CDR1 is KGHSH and CDR2 LQKENI.

CDR3 amino acids: CSVGTAQETQYF. CDR3 nucleotide sequence: TGCAGCGTTGGGACTGCCCAAGAGACCCAGTACTTC. The chain joins TRBV29-1 to TRBJ2-5, with D maybe TRBD2 (5 bases). Per germline, CDR1 SQVTM and CDR2 ANQGSEA. The CDR3 has 12 residues. V gave up 4 bases and J gave up 1 base, with 7 bases separating them.

This rearrangement joins TRBV29-1 to TRBJ2-7; TRBD2 might be the D (5 bases). V lost 3 bases to trimming and J lost 13 bases, with 19 bases between them. The CDR3 consists of 12 residues. Germline values: CDR1 SQVTM, CDR2 ANQGSEA. The CDR3 reads CSVERGLGRVYF. CDR3 nucleotide sequence: TGCAGCGTTGAGAGAGGGCTTGGACGGGTCTACTTC.

The rearrangement joins TRBV29-1 to TRBJ1-1, with D unresolved. There are 11 residues in the CDR3. V lost 4 bases, J lost 1 base, and 4 bases lay in between. Germline V gene lookup returns CDR1 SQVTM and CDR2 ANQGSEA. The CDR3 here is CSVGRNTEAFF. The DNA for the CDR3 is TGCAGCGTTGGTAGGAACACTGAAGCTTTCTTT.

The rearrangement joins TRBV2 to TRBJ1-5, with D uncertain. V was trimmed by 6 bases and J by 3 bases, leaving 12 bases between them. The CDR3 length is 14 residues. Germline V gene data show CDR1 as SNHLY and CDR2 as FYNNEI. The chain's CDR3 is CASREIYYNQPQHF. DNA for the CDR3: TGTGCCAGCAGGGAGATATATTACAATCAGCCCCAGCATTTT.